This record looks at one TCR beta chain sequence and its context. No antigen is known for it. The CDR3 has 12 residues. Deletions cut 3 bases from V and 4 bases from J, with 6 bases between. Germline CDR1 reads ENHRY; CDR2 reads SYGVKD. These data come from a study of T-cell memory formation after mild COVID-19. General study findings and limits: The study found balanced CD4/CD8 in clones contracting day 15 to 85 and a CD4+ lean in later expanders. Certain responding clones were present in pre-infection memory, suggesting participation of cross-reactive memory.

Researchers used 5'RACE with constant-segment primers to make TCR alpha and TCR beta cDNA libraries that carry sample barcodes and UMIs. TCRdb ran MiXCR on the 5' RACE reads and lists one entry per CDR3 protein. The data show a few hundred thousand distinct CDR3 sequences, about 15% seen once. This receptor was identified in a young man who had mild COVID-19 (a few samples of this study predate the infection). Cell type and time point are not known. The specimen sequenced was PBMCs or a T cell subset sorted from them (not recorded which). The chain recombines TRBV10-3 with TRBJ2-5, with D tentatively TRBD1 (6 bases). Here the CDR3 reads CAISDRGETQYF. DNA for the CDR3: TGTGCCATCAGTGACAGGGGAGAGACCCAGTACTTC.